A single sample gave rise to the 29 T cell receptor beta chains below, sequenced in a study of cytomegalovirus exposure and HLA in healthy donors. Vbeta (60) and Jbeta (13) primers were used in the PCR. Repertoires were generated with immunoSEQ multiplex PCR, while TCRdb's copy carries only in-frame clones and drops some. The data contain 100,000 to 150,000 clones, roughly 84% of them seen just once; the ten biggest clones take up approximately 3%. The source material was PBMCs. Every receptor here comes from a young woman in good health and CMV-seropositive.

The V gene is TRBV6-1, the J gene TRBJ2-3, with 8 bases lining up with TRBD1. The V segment lost 6 bases and the J segment 3 bases; nucleotides outside the gene matches: 5. The CDR3 sequence is 14 residues long. Germline CDR1 MNHNS, CDR2 SASEGT. CDR3 in amino acids: CASSQGAQTDTQYF. DNA for the CDR3: TGTGCCAGCAGCCAGGGGGCGCAGACAGATACGCAGTATTTT.

The rearrangement joins TRBV5-4 to TRBJ2-7; 8 bases line up with TRBD2. Germline CDR1 is SGHNT and CDR2 is YYREEE (reference sequence). The CDR3 runs 15 residues. The V gene end was trimmed by 0 bases and the J gene end by 0 bases; junction bases not matched to a gene: 2. CDR3 amino acids: CASSLAGGSSYEQYF. CDR3 coding DNA: TGTGCCAGCAGCTTGGCGGGGGGGAGCTCCTACGAGCAGTACTTC.

This clone was seen more than once but under ten times. V gene TRBV6-6 combines with J gene TRBJ2-1; 9 bases map to TRBD2. Germline CDR1 reads MNHNY; CDR2 reads SVGAGI (reference sequence). The V gene end was trimmed by 8 bases and the J gene end by 4 bases; junction bases not matched to a gene: 9. This CDR3 is built from 15 residues. The CDR3 region has the DNA TGTGCCAGCGCGGGAGCGGGGGGCCAATACAATGAGCAGTTCTTC. This codes for CASAGAGGQYNEQFF.

J is TRBJ2-1 and V is TRBV7-3, with D tentatively TRBD1 (6 bases). V was pared by 5 bases and J by 5 bases, with 10 bases between. This CDR3 is 13 amino acids long. The germline CDR1 and CDR2 sequences are SGHTA and FQGTGA. The CDR3 region is CASSVQGNNEQFF. The CDR3 DNA follows: TGTGCCAGCAGCGTACAGGGTAACAATGAGCAGTTCTTC. The full variable domain, completed using reference TRBV7-3 and TRBJ2-1, is GAGVSQTPSNKVTEKGKYVELRCDPISGHTALYWYRQSLGQGPEFLIYFQGTGAADDSGLPNDRFFAVRPEGSVSTLKIQRTERGDSAVYLCASSVQGNNEQFFGPGTRLTVL.

The chain couples TRBV5-5 to TRBJ1-1; 9 positions match TRBD1. Looked up from germline, CDR1 is SGHKS and CDR2 is YYEKEE (reference sequence). V was clipped by 4 bases and J by 0 bases; unmatched bases: 4. The CDR3 consists of 15 residues. CDR3: CASSGGQGMNTEAFF. For the CDR3, the DNA is TGTGCCAGCAGCGGTGGACAGGGGATGAACACTGAAGCTTTCTTT. The full variable domain, completed using reference TRBV5-5 and TRBJ1-1, is DAGVTQSPTHLIKTRGQQVTLRCSPISGHKSVSWYQQVLGQGPQFIFQYYEKEERGRGNFPDRFSARQFPNYSSELNVNALLLGDSALYLCASSGGQGMNTEAFFGQGTRLTVV.

The genes are TRBV14 and TRBJ2-3; D is perhaps TRBD2 (7 bases). Germline V CDR1 and CDR2: SGHDN, FVKESK. V was cut by 1 base and J by 0 bases, with 14 bases left in between. The CDR3 spans 17 residues. In DNA, the CDR3 is TGTGCCAGCAGCCAAGGAACGGGGGGCTGGAGCACAGATACGCAGTATTTT. Its translation is CASSQGTGGWSTDTQYF.

The chain recombines TRBV7-9 with TRBJ1-2; D is ambiguous. CDR1 and CDR2 from the germline V gene are SEHNR and FQNEAQ (reference sequence). V lost 5 bases and J 2 bases, leaving 15 bases between the germline ends. This CDR3 is built from 15 residues. For the CDR3, the DNA is TGTGCCAGCAGCCCCGAACTGTACAGAAACTATGGCTACACCTTC. Protein sequence: CASSPELYRNYGYTF.

The chain joins TRBV5-1 to TRBJ2-3, with 8 bases matching TRBD2. The V and J ends lost 4 bases and 3 bases, in that order; junction bases with no gene match: 4. The germline CDR1 and CDR2 sequences are SGHRS and YFSETQ. The CDR3 has 14 amino acids. The CDR3 reads CASSRGGVTDTQYF. The CDR3 region has the DNA TGCGCCAGCAGCCGGGGGGGCGTGACAGATACGCAGTATTTT.

V gene TRBV7-3 combines with J gene TRBJ2-7, with TRBD1 matching 9 bases. CDR1 and CDR2 from the germline V gene are SGHTA and FQGTGA. V was clipped by 5 bases and J by 5 bases; unmatched bases: 4. The CDR3 runs 13 residues. CDR3 DNA: TGTGCCAGCAGCAAACAGGGGGCGGACGAGCAGTACTTC. This translates into CASSKQGADEQYF.

J is TRBJ2-7 and V is TRBV7-6; tentatively, D is TRBD1 (6 bases). The V end was cut by 5 bases, the J end by 9 bases, with 11 bases between. This CDR3 comprises 11 residues. Germline V gene data show CDR1 as SGHVS and CDR2 as FNYEAQ. CDR3 protein: CASSGGAGQYF. The CDR3 DNA follows: TGTGCCAGCAGCGGGGGCGCCGGGCAGTACTTC.

The rearrangement links TRBV6-4 to TRBJ2-1; TRBD1 aligns across 8 bases. The CDR3 has 14 residues. Trimming at V came to 4 bases and at J to 9 bases, leaving 8 bases not matched to a gene. CDR1 and CDR2 (germline): MRHNA, SNTAGT. CDR3: CASSGTTGGGEQFF. The CDR3 nucleotides are TGTGCCAGCAGTGGTACCACAGGGGGAGGTGAGCAGTTCTTC.

This chain joins TRBV7-9 and TRBJ1-4; 8 bases line up with TRBD1. The junction had 3 bases not matched to a gene; V was cut back by 5 bases and J by 4 bases. The CDR3 extends over 14 amino acids. Germline V lookup: CDR1 SEHNR, CDR2 FQNEAQ (reference sequence). The CDR3, as DNA: TGTGCCAGCAGCGCAGGGGGCGGTAATGAAAAACTGTTTTTT. Its translation: CASSAGGGNEKLFF.

The chain links TRBV30 to TRBJ2-5; no clear D. Germline lookup yields CDR1 GTSNPN and CDR2 SVGIG (reference sequence). Trimming took off 0 bases at V and 4 bases at J, with 9 bases between the two ends. This CDR3 contains 13 residues. CDR3 sequence: CAWSVGERETQYF. CDR3 in DNA: TGTGCCTGGAGTGTAGGAGAGCGAGAGACCCAGTACTTC. Drawing the rest from reference TRBV30 and TRBJ2-5, the complete variable domain is SQTIHQWPATLVQPVGSPLSLECTVEGTSNPNLYWYRQAAGRGLQLLFYSVGIGQISSEVPQNLSASRPQDRQFILSSKKLLLSDSGFYLCAWSVGERETQYFGPGTRLLVL.

The chain couples TRBV27 to TRBJ2-1, with D perhaps TRBD1 (5 bases). Per the germline V gene, CDR1 is MNHEY and CDR2 is SMNVEV (reference sequence). CDR3 length: 15 residues. Trimming took off 6 bases at V and 5 bases at J, with 17 bases between the two ends. Written as DNA, the CDR3 is TGTGCCAGCAGCCTCAATCCCGACAGTGACAATGAGCAGTTCTTC. Its protein product is CASSLNPDSDNEQFF.

The chain is built from TRBV5-1 and TRBJ1-1; 7 positions match TRBD1. The junction had 5 bases not matched to a gene; V was cut back by 2 bases and J by 1 base. The V gene's germline CDR1 is SGHRS and CDR2 YFSETQ. The CDR3 is 15 residues long. CDR3 region: CASSLSGTANTEAFF. As DNA, the CDR3 is TGCGCCAGCAGCTTATCCGGGACAGCGAACACTGAAGCTTTCTTT.

CDR3 residues: CASSPAGDYEQYF. The CDR3 DNA reads as TGTGCCAGCTCACCGGCAGGTGACTACGAGCAGTACTTC. V is TRBV18 and J is TRBJ2-7, with no clear D. In germline, CDR1 is KGHSH, CDR2 LQKENI. Trimming removed 3 bases from V and 3 bases from J, with 9 bases in between. This CDR3 is built from 13 residues. Full variable domain (missing parts from reference TRBV18 and TRBJ2-7): NAGVMQNPRHLVRRRGQEARLRCSPMKGHSHVYWYRQLPEEGLKFMVYLQKENIIDESGMPKERFSAEFPKEGPSILRIQQVVRGDSAAYFCASSPAGDYEQYFGPGTRLTVT.

This chain joins TRBV5-6 and TRBJ2-1; 7 bases match TRBD1. The junction had 4 bases not matched to a gene; V was cut back by 1 base and J by 0 bases. CDR1 is SGHDT, CDR2 YYEEEE, per germline. The CDR3 runs 16 residues. The CDR3: CASSLPTGSSYNEQFF. DNA for the CDR3: TGTGCCAGCAGCTTGCCGACAGGGTCCTCCTACAATGAGCAGTTCTTC.

The J gene is TRBJ1-6, the V gene TRBV4-2; D is perhaps TRBD1 (6 bases). Germline V lookup: CDR1 LGHNA, CDR2 YNFKEQ. There are 15 residues in the CDR3. Trimming cost V 4 bases and J 10 bases, with 17 bases left between them. The CDR3 reads CASSPLQGSGSPLHF. DNA for the CDR3: TGTGCCAGCAGCCCCCTACAGGGATCGGGATCACCCCTCCACTTT.

CDR3 sequence: CASSPDTSNQPQHF. The CDR3 DNA follows: TGTGCCAGCTCACCTGACACTTCAAATCAGCCCCAGCATTTT. This chain connects TRBV18 to TRBJ1-5, with D hard to call. This CDR3 contains 14 residues. V was trimmed by 3 bases and J by 4 bases, leaving 10 bases between them. Germline loops: CDR1 KGHSH, CDR2 LQKENI.

The gene calls are TRBV9 and TRBJ2-4; no reliable D call. CDR3 size: 14 residues. The germline V gene encodes CDR1 SGDLS and CDR2 YYNGEE. The germline V and J ends were trimmed by 1 base and 7 bases, with 12 bases remaining between them. The CDR3 loop is CASSVSPAANIQYF. The CDR3 coding sequence is TGTGCCAGCAGCGTAAGCCCCGCGGCGAACATTCAGTACTTC. The full variable domain, completed using reference TRBV9 and TRBJ2-4, is DSGVTQTPKHLITATGQRVTLRCSPRSGDLSVYWYQQSLDQGLQFLIQYYNGEERAKGNILERFSAQQFPDLHSELNLSSLELGDSALYFCASSVSPAANIQYFGAGTRLSVL.

The CDR3 loop is CASLPSSYNSPLHF. CDR3 in DNA: TGTGCCAGTCTGCCCAGCTCCTATAATTCACCCCTCCACTTT. V gene TRBV19 combines with J gene TRBJ1-6; D gene unclear. The CDR3 runs 14 residues. V lost 8 bases and J lost 0, with 8 bases in between. Germline V gene sequence: CDR1 LNHDA, CDR2 SQIVND (reference sequence). The variable domain in full, completed from reference TRBV19 and TRBJ1-6, reads DGGITQSPKYLFRKEGQNVTLSCEQNLNHDAMYWYRQDPGQGLRLIYYSQIVNDFQKGDIAEGYSVSREKKESFPLTVTSAQKNPTAFYLCASLPSSYNSPLHFGNGTRLTVT.

This sequence joins TRBV5-4 and TRBJ2-1; D call uncertain. The CDR3 runs 15 residues. CDR1 and CDR2 from the germline V gene are SGHNT and YYREEE (reference sequence). Trimming shortened V by 2 bases and J by 4 bases, and 13 bases separated the two germline ends. CDR3 in DNA: TGTGCCAGCAGCTTAGTTTCCCCTAGATACAATGAGCAGTTCTTC. Residues: CASSLVSPRYNEQFF.

The chain is built from TRBV27 and TRBJ2-1; TRBD2 matches at 7 bases. This CDR3 comprises 15 residues. Germline V gene data show CDR1 as MNHEY and CDR2 as SMNVEV (reference sequence). V shed 5 bases, J shed 4 bases, and the junction held 8 bases outside the gene matches. CDR3: CASSARSGAYNEQFF. Written as DNA, the CDR3 is TGTGCCAGCAGTGCCCGGAGCGGGGCATACAATGAGCAGTTCTTC.

V and J are TRBV7-9 and TRBJ2-3, with 9 nucleotides matching TRBD2. J was trimmed by 5 bases and V by 4 bases; bases with no gene match: 7. CDR3 size: 15 residues. Germline CDR1 reads SEHNR; CDR2 reads FQNEAQ (reference sequence). The CDR3 is CASSSLAGFGDTQYF. CDR3 nucleotide sequence: TGTGCCAGCAGCTCTCTAGCGGGGTTTGGAGATACGCAGTATTTT.

This chain links TRBV5-4 with TRBJ2-2, with D tentatively TRBD2 (6 bases). The CDR3 covers 16 residues. Trimming removed 4 bases at V and 2 bases at J, with 15 bases between. The germline gives CDR1 SGHNT, CDR2 YYREEE (reference sequence). CDR3 bases: TGTGCCAGCAGCAACCTAGCGCTGGGAAACACCGGGGAGCTGTTTTTT. Translation gives CASSNLALGNTGELFF.

This chain connects TRBV5-1 to TRBJ2-2, with D perhaps TRBD2 (6 bases). Deletions cut 0 bases from V and 0 bases from J, with 9 bases between. Germline loops: CDR1 SGHRS, CDR2 YFSETQ. CDR3 length: 16 amino acids. Here the CDR3 DNA reads TGCGCCAGCAGCTTGGGTCTAGCGCCGAACACCGGGGAGCTGTTTTTT. This codes for CASSLGLAPNTGELFF.

J is TRBJ2-1 and V is TRBV7-3; D gene ambiguous. V was shortened by 2 bases and J by 4 bases, with 9 bases between the two germline ends. Germline values: CDR1 SGHTA, CDR2 FQGTGA. This CDR3 has 14 residues. CDR3 coding DNA: TGTGCCAGCAGCTTAGGGCCAAATTACAATGAGCAGTTCTTC. Translated: CASSLGPNYNEQFF.

V gene TRBV19 combines with J gene TRBJ1-5; TRBD1 is a possible D gene (6 bases). The CDR3 loop spans 20 amino acids. Germline values: CDR1 LNHDA, CDR2 SQIVND (reference sequence). Trimming took 5 bases from V and 0 from J, leaving 26 bases between them. The CDR3: CASSQFGRGASTFSNQPQHF. The DNA for the CDR3 is TGTGCCAGTAGTCAGTTTGGGCGGGGGGCATCGACCTTTAGCAATCAGCCCCAGCATTTT.

The chain uses TRBV2 and TRBJ1-5, with TRBD1 matching over 9 bases. V shed 5 bases, J shed 7 bases, and the junction held 12 bases outside the gene matches. This CDR3 is 16 amino acids long. Germline CDR1 reads SNHLY; CDR2 reads FYNNEI. The CDR3 sequence is CASSSPLTGGEQPQHF. CDR3 in DNA: TGTGCCAGCAGTTCCCCGCTCACAGGGGGCGAGCAGCCCCAGCATTTT.